Detailed here is one T cell receptor beta chain. The data stem from a study of type 1 and type 2 diabetes patients. The PCR template was genomic DNA. Amplification of the beta chain CDR3 used 30 forward and 13 reverse multiplex primers. MiXCR was run by TCRdb on the multiplex PCR reads, yielding one entry per CDR3 protein. The profile shows 270,000 or so distinct CDR3 sequences, around 47% of them singletons. The TCR comes from a man between 18 and 35 years old with type 2 diabetes. The sequencing sample was made of peripheral blood mononuclear cells (PBMCs).

The CDR3 loop reads CASMWELEAFF. The DNA of the CDR3 is TGTGCCAGCATGTGGGAACTTGAAGCTTTCTTT. The chain joins TRBV28 to TRBJ1-1, with D unclear. Germline values: CDR1 MDHEN, CDR2 SYDVKM. The V and J ends lost 7 bases and 7 bases respectively, with 10 bases between them. The CDR3 sequence is 11 residues long. Variable domain in full (rest from reference TRBV28 and TRBJ1-1): DVKVTQSSRYLVKRTGEKVFLECVQDMDHENMFWYRQDPGLGLRLIYFSYDVKMKEKGDIPEGYSVSREKKERFSLILESASTNQTSMYLCASMWELEAFFGQGTRLTVV.